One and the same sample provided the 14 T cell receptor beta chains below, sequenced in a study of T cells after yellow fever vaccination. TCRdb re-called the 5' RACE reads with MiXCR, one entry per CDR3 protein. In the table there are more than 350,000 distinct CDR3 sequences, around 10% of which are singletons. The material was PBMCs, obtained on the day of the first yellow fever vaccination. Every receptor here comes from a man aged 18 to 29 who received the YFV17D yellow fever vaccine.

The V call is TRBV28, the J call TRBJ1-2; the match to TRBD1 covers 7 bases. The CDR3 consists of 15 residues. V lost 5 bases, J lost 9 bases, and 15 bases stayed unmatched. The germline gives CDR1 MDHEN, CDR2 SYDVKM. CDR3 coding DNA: TGTGCCAGCAGTAGAGGGGGCGGCGGATTGTTAAGCTACACCTTC. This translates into CASSRGGGGLLSYTF.

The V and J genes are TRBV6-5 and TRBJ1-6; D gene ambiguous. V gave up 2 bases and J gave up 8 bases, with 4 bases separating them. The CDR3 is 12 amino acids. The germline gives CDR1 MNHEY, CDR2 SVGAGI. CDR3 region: CASSYGYSPLHF. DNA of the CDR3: TGTGCCAGCAGTTACGGATATTCACCCCTCCACTTT.

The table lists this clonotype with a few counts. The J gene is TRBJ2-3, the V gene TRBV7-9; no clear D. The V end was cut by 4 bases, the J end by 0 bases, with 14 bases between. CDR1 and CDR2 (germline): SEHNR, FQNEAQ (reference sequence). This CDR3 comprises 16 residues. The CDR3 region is CASSSIRLESTDTQYF. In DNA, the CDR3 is TGTGCCAGCAGCTCGATCCGGCTCGAGAGCACAGATACGCAGTATTTT.

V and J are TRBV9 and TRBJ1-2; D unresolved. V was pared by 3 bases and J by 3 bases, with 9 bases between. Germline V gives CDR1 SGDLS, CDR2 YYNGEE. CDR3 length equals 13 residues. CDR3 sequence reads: CASSGHDYYGYTF. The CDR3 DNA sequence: TGTGCCAGCAGCGGACATGACTACTATGGCTACACCTTC.

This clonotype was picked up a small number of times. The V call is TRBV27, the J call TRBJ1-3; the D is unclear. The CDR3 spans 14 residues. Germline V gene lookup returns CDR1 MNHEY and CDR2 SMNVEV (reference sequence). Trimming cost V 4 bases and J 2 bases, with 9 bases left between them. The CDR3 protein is CASSSHNAGNTIYF. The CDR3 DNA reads TGTGCCAGCAGTTCTCACAACGCTGGAAACACCATATATTTT.

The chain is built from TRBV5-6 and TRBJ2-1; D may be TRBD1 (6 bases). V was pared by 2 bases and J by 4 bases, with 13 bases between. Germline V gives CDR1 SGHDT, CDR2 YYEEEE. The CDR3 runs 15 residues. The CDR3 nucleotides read TGTGCCAGCAGCTTACGGCGAGGGGGTTACAATGAGCAGTTCTTC. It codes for CASSLRRGGYNEQFF.

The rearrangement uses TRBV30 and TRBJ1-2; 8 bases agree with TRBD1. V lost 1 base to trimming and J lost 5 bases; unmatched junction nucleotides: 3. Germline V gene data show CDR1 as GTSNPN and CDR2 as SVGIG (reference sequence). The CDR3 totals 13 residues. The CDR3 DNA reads TGTGCCTGGAGTGGACAGGGGTCGTATGGCTACACCTTC. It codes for CAWSGQGSYGYTF.

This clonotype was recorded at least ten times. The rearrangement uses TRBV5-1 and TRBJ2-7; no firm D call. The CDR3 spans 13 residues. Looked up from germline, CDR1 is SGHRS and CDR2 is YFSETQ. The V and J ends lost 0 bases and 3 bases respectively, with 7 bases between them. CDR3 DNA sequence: TGCGCCAGCAGCTTGGACGCTCTCTACGAGCAGTACTTC. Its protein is CASSLDALYEQYF.

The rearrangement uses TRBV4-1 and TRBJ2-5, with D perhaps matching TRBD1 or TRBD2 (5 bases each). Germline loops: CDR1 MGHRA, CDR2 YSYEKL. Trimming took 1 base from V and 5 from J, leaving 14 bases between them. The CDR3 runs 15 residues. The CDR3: CASSQAVGVWETQYF. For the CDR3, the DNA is TGCGCCAGCAGCCAAGCGGTGGGGGTATGGGAGACCCAGTACTTC.

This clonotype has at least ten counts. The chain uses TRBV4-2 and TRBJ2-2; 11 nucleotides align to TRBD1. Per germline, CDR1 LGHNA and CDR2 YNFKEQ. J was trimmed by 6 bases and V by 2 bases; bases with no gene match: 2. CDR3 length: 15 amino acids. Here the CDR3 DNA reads TGTGCCAGCAGCCAACCGGACAGGGGGCCCGGGGAGCTGTTTTTT. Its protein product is CASSQPDRGPGELFF.

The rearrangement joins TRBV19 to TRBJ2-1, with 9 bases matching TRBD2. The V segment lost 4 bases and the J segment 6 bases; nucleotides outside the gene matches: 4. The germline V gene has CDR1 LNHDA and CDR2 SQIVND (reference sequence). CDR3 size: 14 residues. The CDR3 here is CASSSGGAGNEQFF. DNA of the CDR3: TGTGCCAGTAGTAGCGGGGGGGCGGGCAATGAGCAGTTCTTC.

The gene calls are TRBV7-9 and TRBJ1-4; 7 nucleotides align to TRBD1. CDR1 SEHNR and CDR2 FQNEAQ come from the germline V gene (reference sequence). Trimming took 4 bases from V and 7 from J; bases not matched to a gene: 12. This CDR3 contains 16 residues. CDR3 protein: CASSSQGGIPGEKLFF. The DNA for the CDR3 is TGTGCCAGCAGCTCGCAGGGGGGGATCCCGGGTGAAAAACTGTTTTTT.

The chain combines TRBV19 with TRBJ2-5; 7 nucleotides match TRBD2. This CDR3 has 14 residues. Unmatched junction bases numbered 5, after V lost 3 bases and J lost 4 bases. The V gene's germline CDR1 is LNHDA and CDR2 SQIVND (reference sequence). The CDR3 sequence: CASSIWGGAETQYF. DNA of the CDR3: TGTGCCAGTAGTATTTGGGGGGGAGCAGAGACCCAGTACTTC.

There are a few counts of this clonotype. CDR3 sequence reads: CASSLVGTYHNQETQYF. Written as DNA, the CDR3 is TGTGCCAGCAGCTTAGTAGGGACCTACCATAACCAAGAGACCCAGTACTTC. The rearrangement joins TRBV7-2 to TRBJ2-5, with D possibly called TRBD1 or TRBD2 (5 bases each). The CDR3 runs 17 residues. The V gene lost 1 base and the J gene lost 0 bases, with 15 bases spanning the gap. The germline gives CDR1 SGHTA, CDR2 FQGNSA. Filled out from reference TRBV7-2 and TRBJ2-5, the complete variable domain reads GAGVSQSPSNKVTEKGKDVELRCDPISGHTALYWYRQSLGQGLEFLIYFQGNSAPDKSGLPSDRFSAERTGGSVSTLTIQRTQQEDSAVYLCASSLVGTYHNQETQYFGPGTRLLVL.